The next 20 T cell receptor beta chains were all read from a single sample in a study of monozygotic twins with inflammatory bowel disease. Reprocessing the 5' RACE reads, TCRdb reports a single entry for every CDR3 protein and omits DNA. This sample's clone table lists 300,000 to 450,000 distinct CDR3 sequences. Input material: blood. All receptors derive from a human donor with ulcerative colitis or Crohn's disease, or a healthy co-twin of an affected twin (not recorded which).

The chain joins TRBV5-1 to TRBJ2-4; the D call from TCRdb, TRBD2, cannot be confirmed without DNA. Germline V gene sequence: CDR1 SGHRS, CDR2 YFSETQ. The CDR3 length is 15 residues. The CDR3 loop reads CASSFGGAAKNIQYF.

The chain recombines TRBV29-1 with TRBJ2-7; TCRdb indicates TRBD1, and absent DNA this call remains unverified. The CDR3 is made up of 11 amino acids. The V gene's germline CDR1 is SQVTM and CDR2 ANQGSEA. The CDR3 spells CSVGTSYEQYF.

This chain connects TRBV19 to TRBJ2-1; there is no DNA to check the TCRdb D call of TRBD1. CDR3 length equals 15 residues. Germline V gene sequence: CDR1 LNHDA, CDR2 SQIVND (reference sequence). This CDR3 reads CASTSERQGYNEQFF.

The chain combines TRBV7-2 with TRBJ1-6; as DNA is missing, the TRBD1 call by TCRdb cannot be tested. The germline gives CDR1 SGHTA, CDR2 FQGNSA. The CDR3 has 15 amino acids. The CDR3 spells CASSLVGRGDSPLHF.

V is TRBV29-1 and J is TRBJ2-3; the TRBD2 assignment by TCRdb is unverifiable without DNA. This CDR3 is 16 amino acids long. CDR1 SQVTM and CDR2 ANQGSEA come from the germline V gene. This CDR3 reads CSVGAGWGSSTDTQYF.

The J gene is TRBJ2-7, the V gene TRBV15; TCRdb picks TRBD1, but there is no DNA to check that call. The germline V gene has CDR1 LNHNV and CDR2 YYDKDF (reference sequence). The CDR3 length is 13 residues. This CDR3 reads CATSEGQYYEQYF.

The chain recombines TRBV5-1 with TRBJ2-1; TCRdb reports TRBD1, a call that lacks DNA to check it against. Germline values: CDR1 SGHRS, CDR2 YFSETQ. The CDR3 has 15 residues. CDR3 region: CASSGDRPPNNEQFF.

J is TRBJ1-1 and V is TRBV18. The germline CDR1 and CDR2 sequences are KGHSH and LQKENI. This CDR3 contains 13 residues. The CDR3 reads CASSVATNTEAFF.

This chain connects TRBV3-1 to TRBJ2-3. This CDR3 comprises 12 residues. Germline loops: CDR1 LGHDT, CDR2 YNNKEL (reference sequence). CDR3 sequence: CASSQKTDTQYF.

CDR3 region: CASSPERTSTDTQYF. The gene calls are TRBV9 and TRBJ2-3. The length of the CDR3 is 15 residues. Germline V gene data show CDR1 as SGDLS and CDR2 as YYNGEE.

The chain links TRBV7-2 to TRBJ1-5. The CDR3 sequence is 14 residues long. CDR1 is SGHTA and CDR2 is FQGNSA in the germline V gene. The CDR3 protein is CASSLRPSNQPQHF.

The V gene is TRBV5-1, the J gene TRBJ2-3; no DNA is available, so the TRBD1 call from TCRdb remains unchecked. The CDR3 runs to 16 residues. CDR1 SGHRS and CDR2 YFSETQ come from the germline V gene. CDR3 region: CASSPQVTGGTDTQYF.

This chain uses TRBV20-1 with TRBJ2-3; the D call of TRBD2 rests on TCRdb alone, since no DNA is present to check it. Germline V gene lookup returns CDR1 DFQATT and CDR2 SNEGSKA (reference sequence). The CDR3 runs to 15 residues. CDR3 sequence: CSARVLAGVTDTQYF.

The chain has TRBV11-2 and TRBJ1-2. Germline CDR1 and CDR2: SGHAT and FQNNGV. This CDR3 spans 15 amino acids. The CDR3 is CASSRGISGNFDYTF. Drawing the rest from reference TRBV11-2 and TRBJ1-2, the complete variable domain is EAGVAQSPRYKIIEKRQSVAFWCNPISGHATLYWYQQILGQGPKLLIQFQNNGVVDDSQLPKDRFSAERLKGVDSTLKIQPAKLEDSAVYLCASSRGISGNFDYTFGSGTRLTVV.

The rearrangement links TRBV18 to TRBJ2-7. The CDR3 is made up of 12 amino acids. The germline V gene encodes CDR1 KGHSH and CDR2 LQKENI. CDR3 amino acids: CASSEINYEQYF.

The chain has TRBV7-2 and TRBJ2-1. The CDR3 is made up of 14 amino acids. From germline, CDR1 is SGHTA and CDR2 FQGNSA. CDR3 loop: CASSLWGQYNEQFF. Full variable domain (missing parts from reference TRBV7-2 and TRBJ2-1): GAGVSQSPSNKVTEKGKDVELRCDPISGHTALYWYRQSLGQGLEFLIYFQGNSAPDKSGLPSDRFSAERTGGSVSTLTIQRTQQEDSAVYLCASSLWGQYNEQFFGPGTRLTVL.

The V gene is TRBV28, the J gene TRBJ2-7; lacking DNA, the TRBD1 call made by TCRdb goes unchecked. Germline V gives CDR1 MDHEN, CDR2 SYDVKM. CDR3 length: 15 residues. The CDR3 region is CASSFGGTAQYEQYF.

The V call is TRBV15, the J call TRBJ2-7; the D call of TRBD2 rests on TCRdb alone, since no DNA is present to check it. Germline V gives CDR1 LNHNV, CDR2 YYDKDF (reference sequence). CDR3 size: 14 residues. The CDR3 here is CATSREALTPEQYF.

CDR3 in amino acids: CSARRDRETQYF. The chain recombines TRBV20-1 with TRBJ2-5; TCRdb's D call, TRBD1, is unchecked because there is no DNA. The CDR3 has 12 amino acids. Germline CDR1 reads DFQATT; CDR2 reads SNEGSKA (reference sequence).

J is TRBJ2-3 and V is TRBV12-3 or TRBV12-4; TCRdb designates TRBD1, a call that cannot be tested without DNA. This CDR3 is 14 amino acids long. The chain's CDR3 is CASSTAGGTDTQYF.